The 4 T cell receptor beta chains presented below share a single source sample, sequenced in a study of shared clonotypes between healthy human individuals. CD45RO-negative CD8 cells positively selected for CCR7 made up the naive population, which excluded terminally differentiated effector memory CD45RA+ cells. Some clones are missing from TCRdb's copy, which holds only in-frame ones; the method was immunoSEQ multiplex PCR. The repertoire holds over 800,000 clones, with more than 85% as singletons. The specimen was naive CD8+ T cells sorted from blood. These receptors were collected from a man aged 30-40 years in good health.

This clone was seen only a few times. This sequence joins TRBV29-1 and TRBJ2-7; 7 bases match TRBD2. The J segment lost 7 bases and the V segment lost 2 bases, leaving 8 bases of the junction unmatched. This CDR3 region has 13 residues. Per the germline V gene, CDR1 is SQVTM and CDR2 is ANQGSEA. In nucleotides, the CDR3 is TGCAGCGTTGAACTCGCGGGAGAGGGAGAGCAGTACTTC. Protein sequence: CSVELAGEGEQYF.

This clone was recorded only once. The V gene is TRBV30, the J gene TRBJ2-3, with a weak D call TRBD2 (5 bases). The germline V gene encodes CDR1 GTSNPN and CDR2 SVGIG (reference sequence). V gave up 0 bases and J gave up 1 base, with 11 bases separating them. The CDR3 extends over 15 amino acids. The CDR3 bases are TGTGCCTGGAGTGTAGGAATTAGCGGCACAGATACGCAGTATTTT. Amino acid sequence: CAWSVGISGTDTQYF.

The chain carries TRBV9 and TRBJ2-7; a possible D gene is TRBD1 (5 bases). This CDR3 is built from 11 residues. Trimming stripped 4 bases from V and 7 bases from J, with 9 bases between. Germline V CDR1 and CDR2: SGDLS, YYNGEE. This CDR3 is CASSTRTEQYF. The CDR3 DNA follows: TGTGCCAGCAGCACCAGGACAGAGCAGTACTTC.

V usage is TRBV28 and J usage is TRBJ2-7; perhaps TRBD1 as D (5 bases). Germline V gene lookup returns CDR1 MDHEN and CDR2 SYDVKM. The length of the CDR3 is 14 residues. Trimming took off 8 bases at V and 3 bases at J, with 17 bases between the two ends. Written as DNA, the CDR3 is TGTGCCAGCGGAGAAGACAGCATTTTCTACGAGCAGTACTTC. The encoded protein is CASGEDSIFYEQYF.